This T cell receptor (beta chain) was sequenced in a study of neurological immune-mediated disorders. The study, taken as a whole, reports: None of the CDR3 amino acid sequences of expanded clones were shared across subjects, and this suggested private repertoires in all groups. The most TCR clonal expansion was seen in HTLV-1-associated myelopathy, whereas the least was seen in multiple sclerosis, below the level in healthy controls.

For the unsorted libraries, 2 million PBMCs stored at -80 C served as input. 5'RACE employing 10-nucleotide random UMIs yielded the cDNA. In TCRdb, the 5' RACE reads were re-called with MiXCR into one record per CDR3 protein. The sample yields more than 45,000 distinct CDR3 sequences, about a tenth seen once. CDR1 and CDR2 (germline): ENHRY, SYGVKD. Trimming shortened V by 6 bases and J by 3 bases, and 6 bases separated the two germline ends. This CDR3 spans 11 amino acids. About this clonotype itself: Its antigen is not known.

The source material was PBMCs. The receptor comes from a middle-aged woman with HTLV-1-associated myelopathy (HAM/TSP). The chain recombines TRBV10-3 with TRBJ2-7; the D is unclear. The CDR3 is CAIRSIYEQYF. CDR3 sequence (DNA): TGTGCCATCAGATCCATCTACGAGCAGTACTTC.